Only a few counts were recorded for the clone carrying this TCR beta chain. TCRdb keeps only in-frame clones here, not all; method: immunoSEQ multiplex PCR. This sample yields around 250,000 clones, of which roughly nine tenths are seen a single time; 0.95% to 1.5% belongs to the top ten. Participant reports of clinical history set cohort assignment. The germline CDR1 and CDR2 sequences are MNHEY and SVGAGI. The CDR3 has 12 amino acids. Trimming took 4 bases from V and 10 from J, leaving 8 bases between them. The data derive from a study of blood T cell repertoires in COVID-19. The overall study: T cells, B-cell-depleted T cells, or PBMCs provided the cDNA or gDNA that served as material.

The V and J genes are TRBV6-5 and TRBJ1-6; D call uncertain. The sample taken for sequencing was PBMCs or T cells enriched from blood (not recorded which). This clonotype originated in a human donor in a cohort exposed to, infected with or recovered from COVID-19 (not recorded which). The donor label of this sample is uncertain. CDR3 DNA sequence: TGTGCCAGCAGTTCGTACAAATCACCCCTCCACTTT. Translation gives CASSSYKSPLHF.